This section outlines one T cell receptor beta chain sequence together with its context. Its target is not known. This table comes from immunoSEQ multiplex PCR, and its TCRdb copy is limited to in-frame clones, with some not included. The repertoire includes some 36,000 clones, approximately 93% of them detected once, and approximately 0.22% sits in the top ten. Germline CDR1 is SGHNT and CDR2 is YYREEE (reference sequence). Trimming took 0 bases from V and 4 from J, leaving 11 bases between them. The CDR3 consists of 16 residues. This specimen belongs to a study of graft-versus-host responses after intestinal transplantation. General observations from the study: When patients had graft-donor T cell macrochimerism, their allografts held high graft-versus-host to host-versus-graft clonal ratios. GvH clones were found in recipient marrow; some appeared first in ileum or blood.

Specimen: unstimulated CD4+ T cells sorted from spleen or lymph node cells, collected before transplant. The TCR originated in a human donor who was the organ donor for an intestinal transplant. This chain joins TRBV5-4 and TRBJ2-6; D uncertain. CDR3 nucleotide sequence: TGTGCCAGCAGCTTGGACTACGGGCGCGGGGCCAACGTCCTGACTTTC. It codes for CASSLDYGRGANVLTF.